This TCR beta chain emerged from a study of CD8+ T cells in alopecia areata. Treatment meaning: oral pan-JAK inhibitor, 5-10 mg twice daily. This clone was found a few times. cDNA reverse transcribed from extracted RNA served as the sequencing template. TCRdb keeps only in-frame clones here, not all; method: immunoSEQ multiplex PCR. The profile shows 170,000 or so clones, about three fifths of them singletons. The sample was CD8+ T cells sorted from blood, taken at week 24, from a patient treated with tofacitinib. The clonotype was recovered from a human donor with alopecia areata.

Here the CDR3 DNA reads TGCGCCAGCAGCCAACCGCCCGGGGGGGCCGGGGAGCTGTTTTTT. Translating gives CASSQPPGGAGELFF. The chain links TRBV4-1 to TRBJ2-2, with TRBD2 matching over 8 bases. J was trimmed by 6 bases and V by 2 bases; bases with no gene match: 5. Germline V gene sequence: CDR1 MGHRA, CDR2 YSYEKL. This CDR3 region has 15 residues.